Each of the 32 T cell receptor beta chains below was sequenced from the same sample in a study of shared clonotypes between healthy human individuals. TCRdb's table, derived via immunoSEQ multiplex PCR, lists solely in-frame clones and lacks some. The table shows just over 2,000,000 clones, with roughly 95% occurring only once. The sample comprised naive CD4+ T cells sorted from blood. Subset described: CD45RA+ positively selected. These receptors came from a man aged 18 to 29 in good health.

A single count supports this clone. The CDR3 coding sequence is TGTGCCAGCAGCCCACGGGACAGCTTTTTTGGTGAAGCTTTCTTT. Translation: CASSPRDSFFGEAFF. This chain links TRBV7-8 with TRBJ1-1, with 7 bases matching TRBD1. Germline CDR1 reads SGHVS; CDR2 reads FQNEAQ. The V and J ends lost 5 bases and 7 bases, in that order; junction bases with no gene match: 13. This CDR3 comprises 15 residues.

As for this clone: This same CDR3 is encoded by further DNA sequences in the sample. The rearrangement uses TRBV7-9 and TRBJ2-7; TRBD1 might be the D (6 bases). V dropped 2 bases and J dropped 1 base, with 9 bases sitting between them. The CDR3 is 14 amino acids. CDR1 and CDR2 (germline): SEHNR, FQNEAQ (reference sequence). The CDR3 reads CASSLQGGSYEQYF. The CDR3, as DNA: TGTGCCAGCAGCTTACAAGGGGGATCCTACGAGCAGTACTTC.

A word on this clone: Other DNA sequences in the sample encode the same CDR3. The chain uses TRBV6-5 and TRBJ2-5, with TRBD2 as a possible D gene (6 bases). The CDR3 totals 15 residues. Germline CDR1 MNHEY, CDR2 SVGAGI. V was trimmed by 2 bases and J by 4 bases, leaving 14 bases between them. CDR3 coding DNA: TGTGCCAGCAGTTACGGCGCCGGGGGAGGAGAGACCCAGTACTTC. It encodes CASSYGAGGGETQYF.

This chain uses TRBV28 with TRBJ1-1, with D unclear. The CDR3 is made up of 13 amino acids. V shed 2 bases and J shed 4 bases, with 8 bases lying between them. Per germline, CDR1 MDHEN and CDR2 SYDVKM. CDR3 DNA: TGTGCCAGCAGTTTACGGGCAGTCACTGAAGCTTTCTTT. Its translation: CASSLRAVTEAFF.

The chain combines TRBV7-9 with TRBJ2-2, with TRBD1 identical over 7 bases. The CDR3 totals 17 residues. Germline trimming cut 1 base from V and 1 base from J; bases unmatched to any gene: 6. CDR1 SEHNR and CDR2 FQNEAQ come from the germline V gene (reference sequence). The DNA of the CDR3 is TGTGCCAGCAGCTTAGATGGGGGACAGAGGAACACCGGGGAGCTGTTTTTT. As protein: CASSLDGGQRNTGELFF.

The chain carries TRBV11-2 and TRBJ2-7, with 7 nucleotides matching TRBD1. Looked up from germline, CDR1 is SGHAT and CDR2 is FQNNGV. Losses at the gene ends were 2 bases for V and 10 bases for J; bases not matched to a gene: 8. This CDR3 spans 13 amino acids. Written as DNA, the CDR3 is TGTGCCAGCAGCTTATTTGGACAGGTTGTACAGTACTTC. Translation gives CASSLFGQVVQYF. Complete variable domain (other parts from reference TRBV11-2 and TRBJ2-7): EAGVAQSPRYKIIEKRQSVAFWCNPISGHATLYWYQQILGQGPKLLIQFQNNGVVDDSQLPKDRFSAERLKGVDSTLKIQPAKLEDSAVYLCASSLFGQVVQYFGPGTRLTVT.

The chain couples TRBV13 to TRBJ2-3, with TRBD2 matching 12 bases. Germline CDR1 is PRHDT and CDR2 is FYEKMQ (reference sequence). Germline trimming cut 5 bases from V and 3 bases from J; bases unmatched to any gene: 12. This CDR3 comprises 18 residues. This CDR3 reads CASSTSSRLAGETDTQYF. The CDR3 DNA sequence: TGTGCCAGCAGCACTTCATCCAGACTAGCGGGAGAGACAGATACGCAGTATTTT.

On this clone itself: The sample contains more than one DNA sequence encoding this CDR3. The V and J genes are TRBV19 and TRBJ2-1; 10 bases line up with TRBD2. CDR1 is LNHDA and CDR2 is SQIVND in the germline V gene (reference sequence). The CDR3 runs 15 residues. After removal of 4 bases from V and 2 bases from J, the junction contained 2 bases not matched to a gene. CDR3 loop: CASSTLAGAYNEQFF. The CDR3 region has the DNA TGTGCCAGTAGTACGCTAGCGGGGGCCTACAATGAGCAGTTCTTC.

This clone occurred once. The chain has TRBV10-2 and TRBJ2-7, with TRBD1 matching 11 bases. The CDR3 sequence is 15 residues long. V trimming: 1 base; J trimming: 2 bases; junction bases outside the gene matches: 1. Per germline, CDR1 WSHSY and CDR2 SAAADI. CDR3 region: CASSELGQGAYEQYF. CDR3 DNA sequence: TGCGCCAGCAGTGAGTTGGGACAGGGGGCCTACGAGCAGTACTTC.

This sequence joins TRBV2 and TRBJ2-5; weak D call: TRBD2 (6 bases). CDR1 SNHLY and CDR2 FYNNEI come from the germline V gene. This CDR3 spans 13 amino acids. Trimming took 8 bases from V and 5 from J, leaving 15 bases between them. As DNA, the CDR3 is TGTGCCAGCGGAGAGCCGGGGGTGGAGACCCAGTACTTC. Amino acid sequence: CASGEPGVETQYF.

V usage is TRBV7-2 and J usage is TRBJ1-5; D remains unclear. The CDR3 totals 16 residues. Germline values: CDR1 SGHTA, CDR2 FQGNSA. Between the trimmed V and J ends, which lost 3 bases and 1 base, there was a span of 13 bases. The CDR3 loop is CASSFLSLGSNQPQHF. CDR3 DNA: TGTGCCAGCAGCTTTCTTAGCTTGGGCAGCAATCAGCCCCAGCATTTT.

This CDR3 reads CASSPWREQAKNIQYF. CDR3 DNA: TGTGCCAGCAGTCCGTGGAGGGAGCAAGCCAAAAACATTCAGTACTTC. V gene TRBV28 combines with J gene TRBJ2-4; tentatively, D is TRBD2 (6 bases). Germline V gene lookup returns CDR1 MDHEN and CDR2 SYDVKM. The CDR3 sequence is 16 residues long. Between the trimmed V and J ends, which lost 5 bases and 0 bases, there was a span of 14 bases. Together with reference TRBV28 and TRBJ2-4, the CDR3 gives the full variable domain: DVKVTQSSRYLVKRTGEKVFLECVQDMDHENMFWYRQDPGLGLRLIYFSYDVKMKEKGDIPEGYSVSREKKERFSLILESASTNQTSMYLCASSPWREQAKNIQYFGAGTRLSVL.

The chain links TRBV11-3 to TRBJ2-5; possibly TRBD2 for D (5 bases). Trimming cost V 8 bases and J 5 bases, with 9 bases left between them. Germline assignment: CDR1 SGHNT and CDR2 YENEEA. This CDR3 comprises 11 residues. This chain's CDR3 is CASGRGETQYF. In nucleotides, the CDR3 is TGTGCCAGCGGCCGCGGGGAGACCCAGTACTTC.

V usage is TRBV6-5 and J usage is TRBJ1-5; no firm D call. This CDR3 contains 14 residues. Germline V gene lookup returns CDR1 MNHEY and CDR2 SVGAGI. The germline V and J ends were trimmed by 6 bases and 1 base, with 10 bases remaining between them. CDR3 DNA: TGTGCCAGCAGCCGGGCGGGAAGCAATCAGCCCCAGCATTTT. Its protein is CASSRAGSNQPQHF.

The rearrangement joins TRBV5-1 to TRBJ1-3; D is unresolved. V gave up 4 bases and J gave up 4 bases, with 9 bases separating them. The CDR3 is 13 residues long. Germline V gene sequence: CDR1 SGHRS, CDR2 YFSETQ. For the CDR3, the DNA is TGCGCCAGCAGCGAATCCATCGGAAACACCATATATTTT. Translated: CASSESIGNTIYF.

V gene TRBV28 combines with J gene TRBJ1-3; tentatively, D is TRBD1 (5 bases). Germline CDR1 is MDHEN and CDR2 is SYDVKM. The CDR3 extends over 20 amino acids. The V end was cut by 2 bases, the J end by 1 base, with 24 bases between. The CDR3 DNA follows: TGTGCCAGCAGTTTAGGGGCCAGGGTGAGTTCCCTCCCTTCTGGAAACACCATATATTTT. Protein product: CASSLGARVSSLPSGNTIYF. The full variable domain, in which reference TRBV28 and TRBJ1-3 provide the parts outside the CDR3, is DVKVTQSSRYLVKRTGEKVFLECVQDMDHENMFWYRQDPGLGLRLIYFSYDVKMKEKGDIPEGYSVSREKKERFSLILESASTNQTSMYLCASSLGARVSSLPSGNTIYFGEGSWLTVV.

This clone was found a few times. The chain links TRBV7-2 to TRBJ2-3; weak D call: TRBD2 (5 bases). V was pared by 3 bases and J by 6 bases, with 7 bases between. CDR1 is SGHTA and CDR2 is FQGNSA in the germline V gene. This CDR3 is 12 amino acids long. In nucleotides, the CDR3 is TGTGCCAGCAGCTTTGGGGAGGATACGCAGTATTTT. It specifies CASSFGEDTQYF. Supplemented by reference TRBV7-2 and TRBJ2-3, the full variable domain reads GAGVSQSPSNKVTEKGKDVELRCDPISGHTALYWYRQSLGQGLEFLIYFQGNSAPDKSGLPSDRFSAERTGGSVSTLTIQRTQQEDSAVYLCASSFGEDTQYFGPGTRLTVL.

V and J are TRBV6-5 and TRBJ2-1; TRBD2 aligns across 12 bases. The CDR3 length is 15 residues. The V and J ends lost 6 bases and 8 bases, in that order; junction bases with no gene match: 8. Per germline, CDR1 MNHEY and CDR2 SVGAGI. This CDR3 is CASSELAGGLYEQFF. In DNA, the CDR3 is TGTGCCAGCAGCGAACTAGCGGGAGGTTTGTATGAGCAGTTCTTC.

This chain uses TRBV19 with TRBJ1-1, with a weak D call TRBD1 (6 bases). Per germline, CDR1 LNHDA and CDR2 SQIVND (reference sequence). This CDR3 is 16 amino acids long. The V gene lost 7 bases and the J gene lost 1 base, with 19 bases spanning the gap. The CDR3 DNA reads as TGTGCCAGTACCTCAACGGGTACAGGGCCGAACACTGAAGCTTTCTTT. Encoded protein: CASTSTGTGPNTEAFF.

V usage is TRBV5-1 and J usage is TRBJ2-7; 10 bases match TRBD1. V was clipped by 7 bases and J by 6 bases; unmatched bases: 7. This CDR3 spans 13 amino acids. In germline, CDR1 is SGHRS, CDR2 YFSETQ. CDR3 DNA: TGCGCCAGCGGACAGGGGGATGGTGGCGAGCAGTACTTC. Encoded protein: CASGQGDGGEQYF.

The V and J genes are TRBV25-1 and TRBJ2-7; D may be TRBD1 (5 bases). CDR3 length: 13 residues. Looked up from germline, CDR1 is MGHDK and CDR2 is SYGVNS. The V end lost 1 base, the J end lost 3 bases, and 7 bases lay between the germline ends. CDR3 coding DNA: TGTGCCAGCAGTGAATCAGGGCTCTACGAGCAGTACTTC. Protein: CASSESGLYEQYF.

In DNA, the CDR3 is TGTGCCAGCAGTCCACTCAGGGGGGGTAATTCACCCCTCCACTTT. Its translation is CASSPLRGGNSPLHF. The chain recombines TRBV28 with TRBJ1-6; TRBD1 matches at 7 bases. Losses at the gene ends were 5 bases for V and 6 bases for J; bases not matched to a gene: 7. Germline CDR1 MDHEN, CDR2 SYDVKM. CDR3 length: 15 residues.

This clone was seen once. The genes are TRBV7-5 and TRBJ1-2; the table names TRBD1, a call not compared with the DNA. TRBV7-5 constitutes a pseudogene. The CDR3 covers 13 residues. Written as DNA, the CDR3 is TGTGCCAGAAGCTTAGCCCACAGGGGTGGCTACACCTTC. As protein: CARSLAHRGGYTF.

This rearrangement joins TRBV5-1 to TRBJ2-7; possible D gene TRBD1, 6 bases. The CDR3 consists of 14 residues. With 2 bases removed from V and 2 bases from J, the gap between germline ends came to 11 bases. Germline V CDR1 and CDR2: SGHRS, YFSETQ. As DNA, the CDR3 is TGCGCCAGCAGCTTTGGACAGATACCCTACGAGCAGTACTTC. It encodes CASSFGQIPYEQYF.

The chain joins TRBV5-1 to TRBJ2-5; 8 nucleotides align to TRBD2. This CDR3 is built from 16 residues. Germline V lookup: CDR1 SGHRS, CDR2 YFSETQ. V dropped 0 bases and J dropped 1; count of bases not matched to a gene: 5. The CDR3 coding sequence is TGCGCCAGCAGCTTGGGGATAGCGGGGAGCCAAGAGACCCAGTACTTC. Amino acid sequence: CASSLGIAGSQETQYF.

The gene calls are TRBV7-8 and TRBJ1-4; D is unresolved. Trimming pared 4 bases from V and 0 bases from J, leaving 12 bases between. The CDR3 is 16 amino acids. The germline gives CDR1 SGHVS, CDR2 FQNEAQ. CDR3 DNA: TGTGCCAGCAGCTCCAGACACCTTTCAACTAATGAAAAACTGTTTTTT. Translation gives CASSSRHLSTNEKLFF.

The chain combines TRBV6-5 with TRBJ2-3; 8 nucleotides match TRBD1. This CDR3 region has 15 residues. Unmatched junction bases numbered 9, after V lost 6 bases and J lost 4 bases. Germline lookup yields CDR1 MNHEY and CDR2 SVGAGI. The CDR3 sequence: CASSIGQGRADTQYF. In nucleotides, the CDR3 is TGTGCCAGCAGCATAGGACAGGGTAGGGCAGATACGCAGTATTTT.

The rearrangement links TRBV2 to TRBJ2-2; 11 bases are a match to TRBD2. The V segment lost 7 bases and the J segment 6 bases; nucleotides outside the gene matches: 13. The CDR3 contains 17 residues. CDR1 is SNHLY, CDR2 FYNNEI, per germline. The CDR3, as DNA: TGTGCCAGCACCCGAACGGAGACTAGCGGGATCGCCGGGGAGCTGTTTTTT. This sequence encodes CASTRTETSGIAGELFF.

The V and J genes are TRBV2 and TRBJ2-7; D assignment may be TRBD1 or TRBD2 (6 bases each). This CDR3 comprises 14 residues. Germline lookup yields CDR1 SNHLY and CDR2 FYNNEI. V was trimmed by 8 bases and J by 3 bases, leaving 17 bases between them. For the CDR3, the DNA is TGTGCCAGCCTACAGGGACTGAAAGACTACGAGCAGTACTTC. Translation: CASLQGLKDYEQYF. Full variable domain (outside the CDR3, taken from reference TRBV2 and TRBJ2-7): EPEVTQTPSHQVTQMGQEVILRCVPISNHLYFYWYRQILGQKVEFLVSFYNNEISEKSEIFDDQFSVERPDGSNFTLKIRSTKLEDSAMYFCASLQGLKDYEQYFGPGTRLTVT.

The CDR3: CATSSLASGNTIYF. In DNA form, the CDR3 reads TGTGCCACCAGCAGTCTAGCCTCTGGAAACACCATATATTTT. The rearrangement uses TRBV15 and TRBJ1-3; D remains ambiguous. V was pared by 3 bases and J by 0 bases, with 6 bases between. This CDR3 has 14 residues. The germline V gene has CDR1 LNHNV and CDR2 YYDKDF (reference sequence).

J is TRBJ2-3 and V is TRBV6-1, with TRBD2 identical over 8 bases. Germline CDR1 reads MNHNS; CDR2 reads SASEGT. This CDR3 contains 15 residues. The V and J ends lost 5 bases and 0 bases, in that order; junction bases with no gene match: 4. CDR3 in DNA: TGTGCCAGCAGTACTAGCGGATCTAGCACAGATACGCAGTATTTT. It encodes CASSTSGSSTDTQYF.

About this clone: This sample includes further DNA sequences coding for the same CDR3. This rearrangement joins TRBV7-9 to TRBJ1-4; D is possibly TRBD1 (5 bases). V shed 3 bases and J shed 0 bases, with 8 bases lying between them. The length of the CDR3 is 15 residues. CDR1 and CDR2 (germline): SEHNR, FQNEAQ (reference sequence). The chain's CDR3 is CASSFGGATNEKLFF. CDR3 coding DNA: TGTGCCAGCAGCTTCGGGGGGGCAACTAATGAAAAACTGTTTTTT.